Sequencing of this T cell receptor (beta chain) was carried out in a study of blood T cell repertoires in COVID-19. Participants had their cohort set by participant-reported clinical history. The germline gives CDR1 KGHDR, CDR2 SFDVKD. Unmatched junction bases numbered 2, after V lost 9 bases and J lost 3 bases. The CDR3 runs 12 residues. Per the study methods: Cell counts per sample came from amplifying reference gene primers. Produced via immunoSEQ multiplex PCR; TCRdb's table is partial and in-frame only. Clone size and V and J calls were adopted from that table, with D and trimming inferred from the DNA. This table has about 270,000 clones, more than 75% appearing once.

This clonotype was sampled from a woman aged 18-35 years who had recovered from COVID-19. The rearrangement uses TRBV24-1 and TRBJ2-3, with 7 bases lining up with TRBD1. The sequenced sample was PBMCs or T cells enriched from blood (not recorded which). Here the CDR3 reads CATGQDTDTQYF. CDR3 nucleotides: TGTGCCACCGGACAGGATACAGATACGCAGTATTTT.